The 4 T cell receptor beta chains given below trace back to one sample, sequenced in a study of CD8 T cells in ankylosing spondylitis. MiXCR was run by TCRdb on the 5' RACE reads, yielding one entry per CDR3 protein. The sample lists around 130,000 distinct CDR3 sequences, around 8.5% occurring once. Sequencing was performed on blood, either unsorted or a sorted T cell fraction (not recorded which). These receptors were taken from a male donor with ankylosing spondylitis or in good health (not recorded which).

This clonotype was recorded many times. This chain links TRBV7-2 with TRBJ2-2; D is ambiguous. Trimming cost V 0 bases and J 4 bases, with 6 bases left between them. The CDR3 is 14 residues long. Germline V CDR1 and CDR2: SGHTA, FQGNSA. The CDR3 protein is CASSLATTTGELFF. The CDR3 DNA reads TGTGCCAGCAGCTTAGCCACCACCACCGGGGAGCTGTTTTTT.

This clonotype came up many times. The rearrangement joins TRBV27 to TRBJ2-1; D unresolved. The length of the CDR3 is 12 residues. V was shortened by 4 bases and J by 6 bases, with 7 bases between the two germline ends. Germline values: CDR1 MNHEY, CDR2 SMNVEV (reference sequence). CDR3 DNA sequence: TGTGCCAGCAGTTCCACCATCAATGAGCAGTTCTTC. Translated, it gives CASSSTINEQFF.

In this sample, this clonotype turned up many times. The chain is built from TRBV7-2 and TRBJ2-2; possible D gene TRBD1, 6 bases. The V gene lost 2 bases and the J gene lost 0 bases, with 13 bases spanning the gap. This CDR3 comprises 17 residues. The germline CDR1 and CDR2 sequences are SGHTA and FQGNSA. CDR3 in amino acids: CASSLFGPGANTGELFF. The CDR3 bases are TGTGCCAGCAGCTTATTCGGTCCAGGGGCGAACACCGGGGAGCTGTTTTTT. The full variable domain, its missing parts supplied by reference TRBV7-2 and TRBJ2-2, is GAGVSQSPSNKVTEKGKDVELRCDPISGHTALYWYRQSLGQGLEFLIYFQGNSAPDKSGLPSDRFSAERTGGSVSTLTIQRTQQEDSAVYLCASSLFGPGANTGELFFGEGSRLTVL.

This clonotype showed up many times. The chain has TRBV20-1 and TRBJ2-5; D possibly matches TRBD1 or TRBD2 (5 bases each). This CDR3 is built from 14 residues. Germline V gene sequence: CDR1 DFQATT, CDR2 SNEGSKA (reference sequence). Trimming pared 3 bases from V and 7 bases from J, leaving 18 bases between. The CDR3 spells CSASGAGTKGTQYF. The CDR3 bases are TGCAGTGCTAGTGGGGCCGGGACCAAGGGGACCCAGTACTTC.